This T cell receptor (beta chain) was captured by sequencing in a study of shared clonotypes between healthy human individuals (dated by TCRdb to between 2020 and 2021). Describing the broader study: The cohort comprised a couple of women and a few men aged 18 to 49 years. To estimate repertoire size and how much clonotype sharing occurs between individuals, the study deeply sequenced the blood TCR repertoires of roughly 5 healthy adults. Each donor's leukapheresis produced roughly between roughly 0.85 and 9.5 billion PBMCs. To increase sequencing depth and limit assay-specific biases, different laboratories used diverse techniques to prepare libraries and sequence TCR repertoires.

Donors were healthy HIV-negative adults with no recently reported acute infections or vaccinations. Every donor was a Caucasian adult living in Nashville, Tennessee, USA. For unsorted samples, roughly 91 million PBMCs were counted, and genomic DNA was extracted using the QIAamp DNA Blood Mini kit. After blood collection by leukapheresis, PBMCs were isolated using Ficoll-Histopaque density gradient centrifugation and then cryopreserved in the vapor phase of liquid nitrogen. This clone was seen more than once but under ten times. No cognate antigen has been identified for it. Base-call qualities are not available, and no considerably larger clone is one nucleotide away. Per the germline V gene, SGHDT is the CDR1 and YYEEEE is the CDR2. Measured from the cysteine to the phenylalanine, the CDR3 is 15 residues long. The entry retains the CDR3 DNA only, 45 bases that are in frame from base 1. V is shortened by 4 bases, J by 0 bases, and the region joining them spans 8 bases.

General findings and caveats noted by the study authors: Pairwise subsampling indicated that sequencing depth was expected to affect the degree of clonotype sharing among donors. The small number of donors limited the genetic and exposure-history diversity represented. Only blood was sampled, and tissue TCR repertoires likely differ from those in blood.

Using the deep immunoSEQ assay, multiplex PCR amplified TCR CDR3 regions from genomic DNA. Extracted genomic DNA from each cell subset was distributed evenly across all wells of several immunoSEQ 96-well plates, and each plate was treated as a replicate. For unsorted PBMC, around 0.3 ug genomic DNA, equal to roughly 33,000 T cell genomes, was loaded into each replicate PCR. Unsorted PBMC genomic DNA was sequenced across ten immunoSEQ deep assay plates. Purified libraries were measured with a Qubit 3.0 fluorometer, size-checked on a Bioanalyzer 2100, and measured again with the KAPA Library Quantification kit. Each immunoSEQ 96-well plate was sequenced on its own single-read 150-cycle Illumina NextSeq 550 flow cell. Turning to the authors' computational methods: Because the immunoSEQ output included only junctional sequences and no quality scores, the filtering could not be the same as the filtering used for full-length reads. Sequences were annotated with PyIR, a Python wrapper for IgBLAST v1.9, and V/J genes and CDR3 were assigned using IMGT germline references. Any read was removed if the V/J assignment was weak (E-value above 1e-6), the CDR3 was missing, or the read contained stop codons, out-of-frame junctions, or ambiguous translated residues. V3J clonotypes were defined as sequences sharing an identical inferred V gene, J gene, and CDR3 amino acid sequence. To compute the percentage overlap between repertoires, the number of shared unique clonotypes was divided by the size of the smaller repertoire. Repertoire richness was assessed with RTK rarefaction, the Chao1 estimator, and Recon v2.1 estimates of unobserved clonotypes. This immuneACCESS table, as held by TCRdb, lists in-frame sequences with V and J called but not all clones. Of the missing ones, under half trace to an unresolved V gene in checked studies; the others have no known cause. V and J calls and clone size are as listed in that table; D and trimming were resolved from the DNA. This sample has hundreds of thousands of clones in its table, and around 77% of those were observed once. Around 11% of the sample goes to the ten largest clones.

The chain is made from TRBV5-6 and TRBJ2-6; a tentative D match to TRBD2 spans 5 bases. This clonotype originated in a woman in her 40s in good health. Some clones in this sample may be carry-over from other donors' samples. Sequenced input: PBMCs. CDR3 region: CASSLGSSGANVLTF. The base sequence is TGTGCCAGCAGCCTGGGGAGCTCTGGGGCCAACGTCCTGACTTTC. Supplemented by the reference TRBV5-6 and TRBJ2-6 proteins around the CDR3, the complete variable domain is DAGVTQSPTHLIKTRGQQVTLRCSPKSGHDTVSWYQQALGQGPQFIFQYYEEEERQRGNFPDRFSGHQFPNYSSELNVNALLLGDSALYLCASSLGSSGANVLTFGAGSRLTVL.